The 30 T cell receptor beta chains reported below all come from one sample, sequenced in a study of T cells in Graves' hyperthyroidism and ophthalmopathy. TCR beta CDR3 region amplification was performed from RNA transcripts. In the first-round RT-PCR of the TCR CDR3, the HTBI primer set was used. TCRdb ran MiXCR on the multiplex PCR reads and lists one entry per CDR3 protein. The table has a few hundred thousand distinct CDR3 sequences, more than 12% seen once. Sequenced: blood. Receptor source: a woman aged 25-40 years with Graves' ophthalmopathy.

CDR3 in amino acids: CASEQPNTGELFF. The CDR3 DNA reads as TGTGCCAGCGAGCAGCCGAACACCGGGGAGCTGTTTTTT. This chain connects TRBV6-2 or TRBV6-3 to TRBJ2-2, with no clear D. Germline V lookup: CDR1 MNHEY, CDR2 SVGEGT. V lost 8 bases and J lost 0, with 7 bases in between. There are 13 residues in the CDR3.

The V and J genes are TRBV5-1 and TRBJ1-2; no clear D gene. There are 16 residues in the CDR3. Trimming shortened V by 3 bases and J by 4 bases, and 19 bases separated the two germline ends. Germline values: CDR1 SGHRS, CDR2 YFSETQ. CDR3 protein: CASSSYIGSGPYGYTF. The CDR3 DNA sequence: TGCGCCAGCAGCTCCTACATCGGATCCGGGCCCTATGGCTACACCTTC.

This clonotype was counted at least ten times. V is TRBV7-9 and J is TRBJ2-2; 8 nucleotides line up with TRBD1. Germline trimming cut 2 bases from V and 5 bases from J; bases unmatched to any gene: 4. Germline CDR1 SEHNR, CDR2 FQNEAQ (reference sequence). CDR3 length: 15 residues. DNA of the CDR3: TGTGCCAGCAGCTTAAGGACAGGGAAAACCGGGGAGCTGTTTTTT. Residues: CASSLRTGKTGELFF.

This clonotype has at least ten counts. This chain joins TRBV13 and TRBJ1-1, with a tentative D call TRBD1 (6 bases). V was cut by 8 bases and J by 4 bases, with 14 bases left in between. The germline V gene has CDR1 PRHDT and CDR2 FYEKMQ (reference sequence). This CDR3 spans 13 amino acids. This chain's CDR3 is CASVTGSSTEAFF. The CDR3 nucleotides read TGTGCCAGCGTCACAGGGTCGAGCACTGAAGCTTTCTTT. Filled out from reference TRBV13 and TRBJ1-1, the complete variable domain reads AAGVIQSPRHLIKEKRETATLKCYPIPRHDTVYWYQQGPGQDPQFLISFYEKMQSDKGSIPDRFSAQQFSDYHSELNMSSLELGDSALYFCASVTGSSTEAFFGQGTRLTVV.

This clonotype was seen many times. The genes are TRBV28 and TRBJ1-4; D unclear. The CDR3 runs 14 residues. The V end was cut by 3 bases, the J end by 0 bases, with 5 bases between. CDR1 is MDHEN, CDR2 SYDVKM, per germline. The CDR3 reads CASSFYATNEKLFF. The CDR3 DNA sequence: TGTGCCAGCAGTTTCTATGCAACTAATGAAAAACTGTTTTTT.

This chain links TRBV20-1 with TRBJ2-3; 10 nucleotides agree with TRBD2. Germline values: CDR1 DFQATT, CDR2 SNEGSKA (reference sequence). CDR3 length equals 15 residues. Trimming took 3 bases from V and 4 from J; bases not matched to a gene: 7. The CDR3 here is CSARSSGGAADTQYF. CDR3 DNA: TGCAGTGCTAGGAGCAGCGGGGGGGCGGCAGATACGCAGTATTTT.

This clonotype was detected ten times or more. The chain has TRBV5-1 and TRBJ2-7; D is perhaps TRBD1 (6 bases). Trimming left V 4 bases short and J 2 bases short, with 13 bases between. The germline V gene encodes CDR1 SGHRS and CDR2 YFSETQ. This CDR3 is 14 amino acids long. The CDR3 region has the DNA TGCGCCAGCAGCCGGACGGACAGTACCTACGAGCAGTACTTC. It specifies CASSRTDSTYEQYF.

This clonotype was counted at least ten times. The rearrangement uses TRBV28 and TRBJ2-7; D gene ambiguous. V was pared by 3 bases and J by 4 bases, with 7 bases between. The germline V gene has CDR1 MDHEN and CDR2 SYDVKM. CDR3 length: 12 amino acids. The CDR3 region has the DNA TGTGCCAGCAGTTTCCTGTCTTACGAGCAGTACTTC. As protein: CASSFLSYEQYF. Using reference TRBV28 and TRBJ2-7 for the parts outside the CDR3, the full variable domain is DVKVTQSSRYLVKRTGEKVFLECVQDMDHENMFWYRQDPGLGLRLIYFSYDVKMKEKGDIPEGYSVSREKKERFSLILESASTNQTSMYLCASSFLSYEQYFGPGTRLTVT.

The sample holds a few counts of this clonotype. Germline is not matched at one junction end, which may reflect a read error. The genes are TRBV28 and TRBJ1-6; TRBD1 might be the D (6 bases). Germline CDR1 MDHEN, CDR2 SYDVKM. This CDR3 comprises 14 residues. CDR3 sequence (DNA): TGTACCAGCAGTTTGGGGACACCGATGTATCCCCTCCACTTT. It specifies CTSSLGTPMYPLHF.

This clonotype was counted many times. The chain links TRBV12-3 or TRBV12-4 to TRBJ1-5; TRBD1 might be the D (6 bases). There are 13 residues in the CDR3. V lost 5 bases and J lost 5, with 10 bases in between. The CDR3 here is CASSINRDQPQHF. In DNA form, the CDR3 reads TGTGCCAGCAGTATAAACAGGGATCAGCCCCAGCATTTT.

This clonotype was seen repeatedly, ten times or more. This chain joins TRBV12-3 or TRBV12-4 and TRBJ1-1; D is ambiguous. V was trimmed by 3 bases and J by 8 bases, leaving 7 bases between them. The CDR3 totals 11 residues. The chain's CDR3 is CASSFLTEAFF. The CDR3 coding sequence is TGTGCCAGCAGTTTTCTAACAGAAGCTTTCTTT.

This clonotype was recorded at least ten times. The chain links TRBV6-1 to TRBJ2-3, with a possible D match to TRBD1 (5 bases). The CDR3 has 13 amino acids. V was clipped by 6 bases and J by 5 bases, with 12 bases between them. Germline V gives CDR1 MNHNS, CDR2 SASEGT. CDR3 coding DNA: TGTGCCAGCAGCCTAGGCAGGGAAGATACGCAGTATTTT. Protein: CASSLGREDTQYF.

This clonotype was recorded many times. The gene calls are TRBV7-2 and TRBJ2-6, with TRBD1 as a possible D gene (5 bases). Trimming cost V 5 bases and J 2 bases, with 10 bases left between them. CDR1 and CDR2 (germline): SGHTA, FQGNSA. This CDR3 contains 15 residues. The CDR3 DNA sequence: TGTGCCAGCAGCGCCGCCAGGGCTGGGGCCAACGTCCTGACTTTC. Protein: CASSAARAGANVLTF.

This clonotype was detected ten times or more. The CDR3 nucleotides read TGCGCCAGCAGCTTCCGGAAGGGTGAAGACGAGCAGTACTTC. Encoded protein: CASSFRKGEDEQYF. The chain uses TRBV5-1 and TRBJ2-7, with D uncertain. The CDR3 covers 14 residues. Between the trimmed V and J ends, which lost 2 bases and 5 bases, there was a span of 14 bases. Germline V gene sequence: CDR1 SGHRS, CDR2 YFSETQ. Filled out from reference TRBV5-1 and TRBJ2-7, the complete variable domain reads KAGVTQTPRYLIKTRGQQVTLSCSPISGHRSVSWYQQTPGQGLQFLFEYFSETQRNKGNFPGRFSGRQFSNSRSEMNVSTLELGDSALYLCASSFRKGEDEQYFGPGTRLTVT.

This chain links TRBV3-1 with TRBJ2-5, with 8 bases aligning to TRBD2. The CDR3 is made up of 15 amino acids. J was trimmed by 3 bases and V by 0 bases; bases with no gene match: 3. The V gene's germline CDR1 is LGHDT and CDR2 YNNKEL (reference sequence). The CDR3 region has the DNA TGTGCCAGCAGCCAAGATCCGGGGGGGGAAGAGACCCAGTACTTC. Protein product: CASSQDPGGEETQYF.

The sample holds a few counts of this clonotype. The J gene is TRBJ1-5, the V gene TRBV28; D might be TRBD1 (6 bases). V was trimmed by 10 bases and J by 1 base, leaving 14 bases between them. The CDR3 consists of 14 residues. Germline CDR1 is MDHEN and CDR2 is SYDVKM. CDR3 protein: CATGEGESNQPQHF. The CDR3 DNA follows: TGTGCCACCGGCGAGGGGGAAAGCAATCAGCCCCAGCATTTT.

This clonotype was found many times. This chain's CDR3 is CASSPGTSGGAAYEQYF. In DNA form, the CDR3 reads TGCGCCAGCAGCCCCGGGACTAGCGGGGGCGCAGCCTACGAGCAGTACTTC. The gene calls are TRBV5-1 and TRBJ2-7; the match to TRBD2 covers 14 bases. CDR1 and CDR2 from the germline V gene are SGHRS and YFSETQ. V was pared by 4 bases and J by 2 bases, with 8 bases of the junction left unmatched. The CDR3 is 17 amino acids.

There are many counts of this clonotype. The chain is built from TRBV11-2 and TRBJ2-1; no definite D call. Between the trimmed V and J ends, which lost 2 bases and 7 bases, there was a span of 21 bases. The CDR3 has 17 residues. Germline CDR1 and CDR2: SGHAT and FQNNGV. In nucleotides, the CDR3 is TGTGCCAGCAGCTTACCCCCTTGGGTCTGGAACCCAAATGAGCAGTTCTTC. Its protein is CASSLPPWVWNPNEQFF.

This clonotype has ten or more counts. The V gene is TRBV20-1, the J gene TRBJ1-5; D is possibly TRBD1 (6 bases). The CDR3 has 19 residues. The germline CDR1 and CDR2 sequences are DFQATT and SNEGSKA (reference sequence). V lost 6 bases and J lost 2, with 29 bases in between. CDR3 amino acids: CSASERGYKFGRGNQPQHF. CDR3 DNA sequence: TGCAGTGCCTCAGAAAGGGGGTATAAATTCGGGAGAGGCAATCAGCCCCAGCATTTT.

On this clonotype itself: One base away lies a much larger clone, so this may be a sequencing read error. The rearrangement links TRBV27 to TRBJ2-7; possibly TRBD2 for D (6 bases). The CDR3 consists of 16 residues. V lost 7 bases and J lost 2, with 21 bases in between. The V gene's germline CDR1 is MNHEY and CDR2 SMNVEV (reference sequence). CDR3 region: CASNPYTSSEAYEQYF. The CDR3, as DNA: TGTGCCAGCAATCCCTACACCTCTAGCGAAGCCTACGAGCAGTACTTC.

This clonotype was recorded at least ten times. The chain employs TRBV7-9 and TRBJ1-5; no reliable D call. V was pared by 8 bases and J by 7 bases, with 12 bases between. Germline CDR1 is SEHNR and CDR2 is FQNEAQ (reference sequence). This CDR3 is built from 12 residues. DNA for the CDR3: TGTGCCAGCGGTAGCCCCGGCCAGCCCCAGCATTTT. Residues: CASGSPGQPQHF.

This clonotype appeared many times. The rearrangement joins TRBV5-6 to TRBJ2-7; 7 bases align to TRBD1. CDR3 length: 12 residues. Looked up from germline, CDR1 is SGHDT and CDR2 is YYEEEE. Losses at the gene ends were 4 bases for V and 7 bases for J; bases not matched to a gene: 5. The DNA of the CDR3 is TGTGCCAGCAGCCTTGGGACAGCGGAGCAGTACTTC. Its translation is CASSLGTAEQYF.

This clonotype was observed many times. This chain links TRBV29-1 with TRBJ2-1; 7 nucleotides match TRBD1. V lost 6 bases, J lost 6 bases, and 11 bases stayed unmatched. The germline V gene encodes CDR1 SQVTM and CDR2 ANQGSEA. The CDR3 has 14 residues. CDR3 bases: TGCAGCGTCCAAGAGACAGGGTGGCGCAATGAGCAGTTCTTC. It codes for CSVQETGWRNEQFF.

V usage is TRBV5-6 and J usage is TRBJ2-7; weak D call: TRBD2 (6 bases). This CDR3 contains 14 residues. In germline, CDR1 is SGHDT, CDR2 YYEEEE. V gave up 0 bases and J gave up 5 bases, with 12 bases separating them. The CDR3 here is CASSLGGARNEQYF. CDR3 nucleotides: TGTGCCAGCAGCTTGGGCGGGGCGCGGAACGAGCAGTACTTC.

This clonotype showed up many times. The chain carries TRBV20-1 and TRBJ2-5; 12 bases are shared with TRBD2. Germline V CDR1 and CDR2: DFQATT, SNEGSKA (reference sequence). CDR3 length: 16 amino acids. V dropped 0 bases and J dropped 3; count of bases not matched to a gene: 5. The CDR3, as DNA: TGCAGTGCTAGAGATACTAGCGGGGGGTTAGAAGAGACCCAGTACTTC. Residues: CSARDTSGGLEETQYF.

Many counts were recorded for this clonotype. The rearrangement uses TRBV6-1 and TRBJ2-5; D gene ambiguous. Germline values: CDR1 MNHNS, CDR2 SASEGT. This CDR3 region has 10 residues. The V gene lost 6 bases and the J gene lost 4 bases, with 3 bases spanning the gap. This chain's CDR3 is CASSLETQYF. The CDR3 nucleotides are TGTGCCAGCAGCTTAGAGACCCAGTACTTC.

This clonotype was recorded at least ten times. At one end the junction does not follow the germline gene, possibly because of a read error. V gene TRBV12-3 or TRBV12-4 combines with J gene TRBJ2-7; the match to TRBD2 covers 10 bases. The CDR3 totals 14 residues. This CDR3 reads CASSLAGGSYEQYF. The CDR3 coding sequence is TGTGCCAGCAGCTTAGCGGGGGGATCCTACGAGCAGTACTTC.

This clonotype was observed at least ten times. The chain is built from TRBV2 and TRBJ2-7; D could derive from TRBD1 or TRBD2 (6 bases each). Germline V gene sequence: CDR1 SNHLY, CDR2 FYNNEI. The ends were cut back, 6 bases at V and 4 bases at J, with 19 bases in the middle. The CDR3 loop spans 15 amino acids. The CDR3 sequence: CASRYRAAGYYEQYF. The DNA for the CDR3 is TGTGCCAGCAGATACAGGGCAGCGGGTTATTACGAGCAGTACTTC.

The table lists this clonotype with many counts. The chain is built from TRBV12-3 or TRBV12-4 and TRBJ1-6; the match to TRBD1 covers 7 bases. CDR3 size: 16 residues. V lost 5 bases, J lost 9 bases, and 13 bases stayed unmatched. The CDR3 loop reads CASSRRYRGEISPLHF. CDR3 DNA: TGTGCCAGCAGTCGCCGCTACAGGGGAGAGATTTCACCCCTCCACTTT.

This clonotype was recorded at least ten times. The rearrangement joins TRBV6-1 to TRBJ1-1; D gene uncertain. The CDR3 sequence is 11 residues long. V lost 6 bases and J lost 7, with 9 bases in between. Per the germline V gene, CDR1 is MNHNS and CDR2 is SASEGT. Here the CDR3 reads CASSERLEAFF. DNA for the CDR3: TGTGCCAGCAGCGAACGCCTTGAAGCTTTCTTT.